These 30 T cell receptor beta chains came from one sample sequenced in a study of PD-L1 blockade in urothelial cancer (dated by TCRdb to 2016 to 2017). The time point label of this sample denotes: pretreatment peripheral blood. Library creation used the immunoSEQ multiplex PCR assay. TCRdb carries this immuneACCESS record with in-frame sequences only. Its versions omit some clonotypes, under half of them owing to an unresolved V gene in the studies checked, with the rest unexplained. A total of about 53,000 clones appear in this sample, 87% of them only once. The ten largest clones represent roughly 15% of the sample. This material consisted of PBMCs, taken around atezolizumab (anti-PD-L1) treatment. These receptors all come from a woman in her sixties or seventies with urothelial cancer.

The chain links TRBV7-2 to TRBJ2-3; D is uncertain. Germline V gene lookup returns CDR1 SGHTA and CDR2 FQGNSA. CDR3 length equals 11 residues. V was shortened by 5 bases and J by 6 bases, with 6 bases between the two germline ends. The DNA for the CDR3 is TGTGCCAGCAGCCCTCGGGATACGCAGTATTTT. Translating gives CASSPRDTQYF. Full variable domain (outside the CDR3, taken from reference TRBV7-2 and TRBJ2-3): GAGVSQSPSNKVTEKGKDVELRCDPISGHTALYWYRQSLGQGLEFLIYFQGNSAPDKSGLPSDRFSAERTGGSVSTLTIQRTQQEDSAVYLCASSPRDTQYFGPGTRLTVL.

The genes are TRBV19 and TRBJ1-2; 9 nucleotides agree with TRBD1. The length of the CDR3 is 14 residues. J lost 5 bases, V lost 5 bases, and 6 bases had no gene match. CDR1 and CDR2 (germline): LNHDA, SQIVND (reference sequence). The CDR3 region is CASSPGTGWYGYTF. The CDR3 DNA sequence: TGTGCCAGTAGTCCCGGGACAGGGTGGTATGGCTACACCTTC.

This clone is a singleton in its sample. This chain links TRBV6-5 with TRBJ2-7; D is unresolved. From germline, CDR1 is MNHEY and CDR2 SVGAGI. Trimming removed 2 bases from V and 5 bases from J, with 10 bases in between. The CDR3 extends over 13 amino acids. CDR3 in amino acids: CASSYPGSHEQYF. CDR3 nucleotides: TGTGCCAGCAGTTACCCGGGTTCGCACGAGCAGTACTTC.

The CDR3 nucleotides are TGCGCCAGCAGCTTAATCGACAGCCAAGAGACCCAGTACTTC. It codes for CASSLIDSQETQYF. The chain uses TRBV5-1 and TRBJ2-5; D is possibly TRBD1 (5 bases). V was trimmed by 2 bases and J by 1 base, leaving 9 bases between them. The CDR3 covers 14 residues. The germline V gene has CDR1 SGHRS and CDR2 YFSETQ. Full variable domain (missing parts from reference TRBV5-1 and TRBJ2-5): KAGVTQTPRYLIKTRGQQVTLSCSPISGHRSVSWYQQTPGQGLQFLFEYFSETQRNKGNFPGRFSGRQFSNSRSEMNVSTLELGDSALYLCASSLIDSQETQYFGPGTRLLVL.

V and J are TRBV5-4 and TRBJ2-3; a weak D match, TRBD2 (6 bases). Germline-derived CDR1 and CDR2 are SGHNT and YYREEE (reference sequence). The CDR3 totals 15 residues. The germline V and J ends were trimmed by 1 base and 2 bases, with 11 bases remaining between them. Here the CDR3 reads CASSLSSDSTDTQYF. The CDR3 DNA is TGTGCCAGCAGCTTGTCTAGCGATTCCACAGATACGCAGTATTTT.

The chain couples TRBV7-2 to TRBJ1-4; D not certain. Trimming cost V 1 base and J 10 bases, with 7 bases left between them. CDR1 and CDR2 (germline): SGHTA, FQGNSA. The CDR3 loop spans 12 amino acids. The CDR3 sequence is CASSLVLGKLFF. In nucleotides, the CDR3 is TGTGCCAGCAGCTTAGTACTAGGAAAACTGTTTTTT.

The chain uses TRBV10-3 and TRBJ2-5, with TRBD2 as a possible D gene (5 bases). CDR1 is ENHRY, CDR2 SYGVKD, per germline. The CDR3 sequence is 13 residues long. Trimming cost V 6 bases and J 5 bases, with 13 bases left between them. As DNA, the CDR3 is TGTGCCATCAGAGCCGGGGTAAGGGAGACCCAGTACTTC. Residues: CAIRAGVRETQYF.

The gene calls are TRBV18 and TRBJ2-7; D not resolved. The CDR3 length is 14 residues. Between the trimmed V and J ends, which lost 0 bases and 1 base, there was a span of 7 bases. Germline CDR1 is KGHSH and CDR2 is LQKENI. CDR3 DNA: TGTGCCAGCTCACCACCGTCCGGGTCCTACGAGCAGTACTTC. Its translation is CASSPPSGSYEQYF.

The chain recombines TRBV6-5 with TRBJ2-7, with D maybe TRBD1 (6 bases). Trimming stripped 6 bases from V and 4 bases from J, with 16 bases between. Germline loops: CDR1 MNHEY, CDR2 SVGAGI. The CDR3 length is 14 residues. Here the CDR3 reads CASRKPGVAYEQYF. The CDR3 bases are TGTGCCAGCAGGAAGCCAGGGGTCGCTTACGAGCAGTACTTC.

This chain joins TRBV4-1 and TRBJ2-7, with 8 bases identical to TRBD1. The CDR3 runs to 14 residues. Germline values: CDR1 MGHRA, CDR2 YSYEKL. J was trimmed by 7 bases and V by 4 bases; bases with no gene match: 9. CDR3 DNA: TGCGCCAGCAGCCCAACGGACAGGGTAAGAGAGCAGTACTTC. Translating gives CASSPTDRVREQYF.

This chain connects TRBV7-8 to TRBJ1-4; D not certain. The V gene's germline CDR1 is SGHVS and CDR2 FQNEAQ. The CDR3 runs 17 residues. V dropped 0 bases and J dropped 0 bases, with 11 bases sitting between them. DNA of the CDR3: TGTGCCAGCAGCTTAGCCCGCCGGAGGGCAACTAATGAAAAACTGTTTTTT. It translates to CASSLARRRATNEKLFF.

The chain is built from TRBV7-2 and TRBJ1-1, with TRBD1 matching over 8 bases. The CDR3 runs 14 residues. The germline V gene encodes CDR1 SGHTA and CDR2 FQGNSA. Trimming took 7 bases from V and 0 from J; bases not matched to a gene: 4. The CDR3 spells CASKQGQVNTEAFF. In DNA form, the CDR3 reads TGTGCCAGCAAACAGGGACAGGTGAACACTGAAGCTTTCTTT.

The chain uses TRBV29-1 and TRBJ2-1; TRBD2 matches 9 bases. Trimming at V came to 6 bases and at J to 6 bases, leaving 12 bases not matched to a gene. Per germline, CDR1 SQVTM and CDR2 ANQGSEA. This CDR3 region has 15 residues. Here the CDR3 reads CSVDTHSGGSNEQFF. CDR3 DNA: TGCAGCGTCGATACCCACAGCGGGGGGTCCAATGAGCAGTTCTTC.

This clone was observed a few times. The rearrangement joins TRBV2 to TRBJ1-4; 9 bases fit TRBD1. The CDR3 spans 14 residues. Germline values: CDR1 SNHLY, CDR2 FYNNEI. J was trimmed by 5 bases and V by 5 bases; bases with no gene match: 3. In nucleotides, the CDR3 is TGTGCCAGCAGTACGGACAGGGGAAATGAAAAACTGTTTTTT. Translation gives CASSTDRGNEKLFF.

V usage is TRBV7-2 and J usage is TRBJ2-3, with TRBD1 matching 7 bases. Trimming cost V 5 bases and J 2 bases; bases outside gene matches: 4. The germline V gene has CDR1 SGHTA and CDR2 FQGNSA. The CDR3 runs to 14 residues. CDR3 protein: CASSRDRLTDTQYF. The CDR3 bases are TGTGCCAGCAGCCGGGACAGACTCACAGATACGCAGTATTTT.

The chain is built from TRBV18 and TRBJ2-7, with a tentative D call TRBD2 (7 bases). V was clipped by 3 bases and J by 2 bases, with 17 bases between them. Germline lookup yields CDR1 KGHSH and CDR2 LQKENI. This CDR3 comprises 16 residues. The DNA for the CDR3 is TGTGCCAGCTCACCCCTCGGCGGGGGCACAGCCTACGAGCAGTACTTC. Its protein product is CASSPLGGGTAYEQYF. Full variable domain (remainder filled in from reference TRBV18 and TRBJ2-7): NAGVMQNPRHLVRRRGQEARLRCSPMKGHSHVYWYRQLPEEGLKFMVYLQKENIIDESGMPKERFSAEFPKEGPSILRIQQVVRGDSAAYFCASSPLGGGTAYEQYFGPGTRLTVT.

To note about this clone: One end of the junction varies from germline; a read error may be responsible. CDR3 in DNA: TGCAGCGTTTGGACTAGCGGGAGACCCGGCCTCTTC. Translating gives CSVWTSGRPGLF. J is TRBJ2-1 and V is TRBV29-1, with 13 nucleotides matching TRBD2. The CDR3 extends over 12 amino acids. From germline, CDR1 is SQVTM and CDR2 ANQGSEA.

The CDR3 region has the DNA TGCGCCAGCAGCTTGGTTGGCCAGAACACTGAAGCTTTCTTT. Translating it yields CASSLVGQNTEAFF. This rearrangement joins TRBV5-1 to TRBJ1-1; D is undetermined. The CDR3 length is 14 residues. CDR1 and CDR2 (germline): SGHRS, YFSETQ. V lost 0 bases and J 1 base, leaving 7 bases between the germline ends.

This chain links TRBV7-7 with TRBJ2-3; 7 bases map to TRBD2. The CDR3 is 15 amino acids. The ends lost 0 bases at V and 4 bases at J; junction bases unmatched: 4. Germline-derived CDR1 and CDR2 are SSHAT and FNYEAQ (reference sequence). The CDR3 loop reads CASSLAGDYSDTQYF. In nucleotides, the CDR3 is TGTGCCAGCAGCTTAGCGGGGGACTACTCAGATACGCAGTATTTT.

This chain links TRBV4-3 with TRBJ1-2; weak D call: TRBD1 (5 bases). CDR1 and CDR2 from the germline V gene are LGHNA and YSLEER. This CDR3 is 13 amino acids long. Trimming removed 4 bases at V and 6 bases at J, with 12 bases between. The chain's CDR3 is CASSLGGVDGYTF. The CDR3 DNA is TGCGCCAGCAGCCTGGGGGGGGTGGATGGCTACACCTTC.

The V and J genes are TRBV28 and TRBJ1-1, with D perhaps TRBD1 (6 bases). The CDR3 is made up of 11 amino acids. Germline CDR1 MDHEN, CDR2 SYDVKM. Trimming pared 7 bases from V and 8 bases from J, leaving 11 bases between. CDR3 loop: CASITGTEAFF. The CDR3 nucleotides are TGTGCCAGCATAACCGGGACAGAAGCTTTCTTT. Filled out from reference TRBV28 and TRBJ1-1, the complete variable domain reads DVKVTQSSRYLVKRTGEKVFLECVQDMDHENMFWYRQDPGLGLRLIYFSYDVKMKEKGDIPEGYSVSREKKERFSLILESASTNQTSMYLCASITGTEAFFGQGTRLTVV.

This clone was seen a handful of times. The chain links TRBV7-3 to TRBJ2-5; TRBD2 matches at 8 bases. The CDR3 loop spans 15 amino acids. The germline V gene encodes CDR1 SGHTA and CDR2 FQGTGA. J lost 3 bases, V lost 2 bases, and 5 bases had no gene match. The CDR3 protein is CASSLGGGKKETQYF. The CDR3 nucleotides are TGTGCCAGCAGCTTAGGCGGGGGGAAGAAAGAGACCCAGTACTTC. The full variable domain, its missing parts supplied by reference TRBV7-3 and TRBJ2-5, is GAGVSQTPSNKVTEKGKYVELRCDPISGHTALYWYRQSLGQGPEFLIYFQGTGAADDSGLPNDRFFAVRPEGSVSTLKIQRTERGDSAVYLCASSLGGGKKETQYFGPGTRLLVL.

The chain carries TRBV11-3 and TRBJ2-2; 8 bases align to TRBD1. CDR1 and CDR2 from the germline V gene are SGHNT and YENEEA. The length of the CDR3 is 13 residues. The ends lost 10 bases at V and 1 base at J; junction bases unmatched: 2. The DNA of the CDR3 is TGTGCCAACGGACAGGGGAACACCGGGGAGCTGTTTTTT. Its translation is CANGQGNTGELFF.

V gene TRBV19 combines with J gene TRBJ1-2; D might be TRBD1 (6 bases). CDR1 LNHDA and CDR2 SQIVND come from the germline V gene (reference sequence). V was trimmed by 3 bases and J by 4 bases, leaving 9 bases between them. CDR3 length equals 13 residues. CDR3 region: CASSMQGFYGYTF. Here the CDR3 DNA reads TGTGCCAGTAGTATGCAGGGGTTCTATGGCTACACCTTC.

This rearrangement joins TRBV9 to TRBJ1-1; no clear D. CDR3 length: 13 amino acids. The V gene lost 4 bases and the J gene lost 12 bases, with 19 bases spanning the gap. The V gene's germline CDR1 is SGDLS and CDR2 YYNGEE. CDR3 protein: CASSLEGRGKTFF. The CDR3 region has the DNA TGTGCCAGCAGCTTAGAAGGTCGGGGAAAGACTTTCTTT.

The CDR3 reads CASSQRRAYYEQYF. The DNA of the CDR3 is TGCGCCAGCAGCCAACGGCGGGCGTACTACGAGCAGTACTTC. The chain combines TRBV4-3 with TRBJ2-7; TRBD2 is a possible D gene (5 bases). In germline, CDR1 is LGHNA, CDR2 YSLEER. V was clipped by 2 bases and J by 3 bases, with 11 bases between them. The CDR3 length is 14 residues.

This clone was observed a few times. This sequence joins TRBV6-5 and TRBJ1-1; 10 nucleotides line up with TRBD1. The CDR3 consists of 13 residues. Per the germline V gene, CDR1 is MNHEY and CDR2 is SVGAGI. After removal of 5 bases from V and 5 bases from J, the junction contained 2 bases not matched to a gene. CDR3 coding DNA: TGTGCCAGCAGTGGGACAGGGGCTACTGAAGCTTTCTTT. It is translated as CASSGTGATEAFF.

The genes are TRBV4-3 and TRBJ1-4; 10 nucleotides agree with TRBD1. Trimming cost V 3 bases and J 8 bases; bases outside gene matches: 3. Germline CDR1 and CDR2: LGHNA and YSLEER. The length of the CDR3 is 14 residues. The chain's CDR3 is CASSQGQGPEKLFF. Here the CDR3 DNA reads TGCGCCAGCAGCCAGGGACAGGGGCCAGAAAAACTGTTTTTT.

V and J are TRBV28 and TRBJ1-5; 7 bases agree with TRBD1. The CDR3 runs to 15 residues. The ends lost 3 bases at V and 3 bases at J; junction bases unmatched: 5. CDR1 is MDHEN and CDR2 is SYDVKM in the germline V gene. CDR3 protein: CASSFWDSANQPQHF. The CDR3 bases are TGTGCCAGCAGTTTTTGGGACAGCGCCAATCAGCCCCAGCATTTT.

The rearrangement uses TRBV7-2 and TRBJ2-3; 14 nucleotides match TRBD2. The germline gives CDR1 SGHTA, CDR2 FQGNSA. This CDR3 is 17 amino acids long. J was trimmed by 6 bases and V by 5 bases; bases with no gene match: 10. This CDR3 reads CASSTRLAGGPLDTQYF. The DNA for the CDR3 is TGTGCCAGCAGCACCCGACTAGCGGGGGGGCCGTTGGATACGCAGTATTTT.